This is a list of T cell receptor beta chains from one sample in a study of T cell responses to AZD1222 COVID-19 vaccine. Libraries were prepared by immunoSEQ multiplex PCR; TCRdb keeps only in-frame clonotypes and omits some of them. The sample yields about 150,000 clones, 90% seen once. The source material was peripheral blood, sampled on day 0 of AZD1222 vaccination. These TCRs come from an adult in good health. CDR3s include the opening cysteine and the closing phenylalanine or tryptophan.

V gene	J gene	CDR3 protein
TRBV5-1	TRBJ1-6	CASSLWQRTPNSPLHF
TRBV19	TRBJ1-1	CASRHDRDTEAFF
TRBV7-2	TRBJ2-2	CASRLAGATGELFF
TRBV5-1	TRBJ1-1	CASSLVGMPGTGDKNTEAFF
TRBV27	TRBJ2-7	CASSLDARIGEQYF
TRBV5-1	TRBJ1-1	CASRRSGGNTEAFF
TRBV28	TRBJ1-1	CASSFPRGGRTEAFF
TRBV6-2/TRBV6-3	TRBJ1-2	CASSDSGGYGYTF
TRBV6-5	TRBJ1-1	CASSWTAGNTEAFF
TRBV5-1	TRBJ2-2	CASSLPPPGNTGELFF
TRBV6-2/TRBV6-3	TRBJ1-5	CASSYLGTGGGQPQHF
TRBV19	TRBJ2-1	CASSISRLSRDNEQFF
TRBV3-1/TRBV3-2	TRBJ1-1	CASSQGDGDEAFF
TRBV7-9	TRBJ2-1	CASSPVGVAGESYNEQFF
TRBV2	TRBJ2-1	CASSATGNEQFF
TRBV5-1	TRBJ2-3	CASSQRQGSTDTQYF
TRBV6-5	TRBJ2-7	CASSDSGEQYF
TRBV6-1	TRBJ1-2	CASSEVAGGNYGYTF
TRBV20-1	TRBJ1-1	CSADLNTEAFF
TRBV11-2	TRBJ2-6	CASRTLKIRAPGANVLTF